This entry features one T cell receptor beta chain sequence. This sample was taken from a study of blood T cell repertoires in COVID-19. Data came from immunoSEQ multiplex PCR; TCRdb stores just in-frame clones and leaves some out. Of approximately 36,000 clones listed, nearly 90% are singletons. Germline V lookup: CDR1 ENHRY, CDR2 SYGVKD. The CDR3 covers 15 residues. The V and J ends lost 4 bases and 9 bases respectively, with 22 bases between them. The sequence was collected from a man aged 55 to 69 with active or convalescent COVID-19. Sample: peripheral blood. The chain carries TRBV10-3 and TRBJ2-7, with D unclear. The CDR3 bases are TGTGCCATCAGTGCCAAAGACCTAAACACCGACACGCAGTACTTC. This translates into CAISAKDLNTDTQYF.